This TCR beta chain stems from a study of blood T cell repertoires in COVID-19 (TCRdb year 2020). General notes on the study: The collaborator samples originated in the United States, Italy and Spain and spanned the acute and convalescent phases of COVID-19. The prospective study material was composed of cDNA or gDNA derived from T cells, B-cell-depleted T cells, or PBMCs. Where HLA class I and class II types were available, the types were taken from metadata supplied by the sample provider, not from assay-based typing. Subjects who had been exposed to COVID-19, were actively infected with it, or had recovered from it provided the deeply sampled blood TCRbeta repertoires that made up the dataset. Samples were obtained from the ongoing ImmuneRACE study (first 160 participants) and from approximately 1,200 subjects provided by 6 global collaborators. A de-identified subject ID, COVID-19 status, age in years and sex were almost always included in the sample metadata. The repertoires were released in a freely available public database meant as a resource for research on the immune response to SARS-CoV-2. The paper's findings and limits, for the study overall: How much clinical and demographic metadata was included differed by source and by participant, and the metadata was provided uncurated.

In the case of this clone: No cognate antigen has been identified for it. No qualities accompany the bases; no much larger clone lies one base away.

Participants in the prospective study were enrolled through a virtual design, were aged about 18 to 90 years, and lived in some 24 United States geographic areas. To assign participants to cohorts, the prospective study relied on clinical history that participants themselves reported in a screening survey and a study questionnaire. In the prospective study, whole blood, serum and a nasopharyngeal or oropharyngeal swab were collected from each participant by mobile phlebotomists. Over a roughly two-month period, participants in the prospective study had the option of providing additional blood draws and questionnaires. Prospective study blood samples were shipped either frozen or at room temperature before DNA extraction. TCRbeta CDR3 regions were amplified from genomic DNA using the immunoSEQ Assay, a bias-controlled multiplex PCR. Under the source paper's analysis protocol: The number of nucleated cells in each sample was estimated from the amplification of reference gene primers within the assay. To quantify the absolute abundance of each unique TCRbeta CDR3 rearrangement, sequence reads were collapsed and filtered. For each sample, productive Simpson clonality was calculated as the square root of Simpson's diversity index across productive rearrangements. The table comes from immuneACCESS by way of TCRdb, which keeps in-frame sequences with V and J called. Part of the clones is missing from these tables; in studies checked, under half for an unresolved V gene and the rest for unknown reasons. V and J calls and clone size are as listed in that table; D and trimming were resolved from the DNA. Within this sample are 400,000 or so clones, with 88% of them counted one time only. The top ten clonotypes cover 2% to 2.5% of the sample.

This clonotype was obtained from a woman aged 40 to 50 with acute COVID-19. The sequencing input was PBMCs or T cells enriched from blood (not recorded which).

In nucleotide form, the sequence is TGTGCCAGCAGTTGGGTGGAGGGCCTCTATGGCTACACCTTC. Translated, this is CASSWVEGLYGYTF. The V and J genes are TRBV28 and TRBJ1-2, with the D gene call left open. The CDR3 contains 14 residues, cysteine and phenylalanine counted. Solely the CDR3 DNA is kept, with 42 bases framed from the first base. CDR1 and CDR2 are read off the germline V gene as MDHEN and SYDVKM. Relative to germline, V is 4 bases shorter and J is 4 bases shorter, with 13 bases between their ends.